The clone carrying this T cell receptor beta chain was observed a handful of times. The record originates from a study of response to subunit inactivated influenza vaccine. The CDR3 totals 15 residues. Germline V gene sequence: CDR1 SGDLS, CDR2 YYNGEE. V lost 0 bases and J lost 5, with 14 bases in between. TCRdb passed the RT-PCR reads through MiXCR, listing each CDR3 protein once. The table lists about 540,000 distinct CDR3 sequences, approximately 20% of them singletons. These data are also associated with another study on T cells expressing NK-cell markers. That source notes: TCR beta libraries carry UMIs added by 5'RACE template switching. Eight donors were sequenced, of whom seven were HCMV-seropositive, while the remaining one was HCMV-seronegative.

This receptor was taken from a man aged 50-59 years who received an inactivated influenza vaccine. V is TRBV9 and J is TRBJ2-5, with D possibly being TRBD1 (6 bases). This material consisted of CD4+ T cells sorted from PBMCs, taken 12 days after vaccination. The CDR3 bases are TGTGCCAGCAGCGTAGGGCCACAGGGACGCGAGACCCAGTACTTC. The encoded protein is CASSVGPQGRETQYF.